This T cell receptor (beta chain) was documented in a study of PD-1 blockade in classical Hodgkin lymphoma. Findings and limits, study-wide: Significantly greater TCR diversity emerged by C4D1 in CD4+ cells but not CD8+ cells.

Following autologous stem cell transplantation, relapse occurred in every patient, and exposure to brentuximab vedotin varied. A word on this clone: Its matching antigen is unknown.

V was pared by 0 bases and J by 3 bases, with 12 bases between. The length of the CDR3 is 15 residues. Germline V lookup: CDR1 MGHRA, CDR2 YSYEKL. Using immunoSEQ multiplex PCR, the repertoire was profiled, and TCRdb retains in-frame clones only, with some absent. The sample has 15,000 to 16,000 clones; over 80% are singletons. The gene calls are TRBV4-1 and TRBJ2-7; D perhaps matches TRBD1 (5 bases). Sequencing used peripheral blood mononuclear cells (PBMCs), obtained before the second cycle of nivolumab. This TCR came from a human donor with classical Hodgkin lymphoma. CDR3 loop: CASSQDGQGFYEQYF. The CDR3 region has the DNA TGCGCCAGCAGCCAAGACGGGCAGGGCTTCTACGAGCAGTACTTC.